The rows below give T cell receptor beta chains drawn from one sample of a study of OX40 agonist ivuxolimab in advanced cancers. The table came from immunoSEQ multiplex PCR; TCRdb's copy has only in-frame clones and leaves some out. The profile shows roughly 61,000 clones, less than 90% of them singletons. The source material was CD4+ or CD8+ T cells sorted from blood, sampled in a trial of the OX40 agonist ivuxolimab. These TCRs come from an adult with an advanced solid tumor such as melanoma, head and neck, liver or kidney cancer. Both conserved end residues are part of each CDR3. D genes are given only for firm matches. Clone size is shown for a subset of rows, as once, few, many or a class of expanded clone.

D gene: TRBD1
J gene: TRBJ2-7
clone size: .
V gene: TRBV2
CDR3 DNA: TGTGCCAGCAGTGACTTAGACAACAGGGGCGAGCAGTACTTC
CDR3 protein: CASSDLDNRGEQYF

D gene: .
J gene: TRBJ1-3
clone size: .
V gene: TRBV29-1
CDR3 DNA: TGCAGCGTTGAATCCACAAGCTCTGGAAACACCATATATTTT
CDR3 protein: CSVESTSSGNTIYF

D gene: .
J gene: TRBJ2-7
clone size: .
V gene: TRBV7-9
CDR3 DNA: TGTGCCAGCAGCGCACAGGGCGGGCAGTACTTC
CDR3 protein: CASSAQGGQYF

D gene: .
J gene: TRBJ2-5
clone size: .
V gene: TRBV7-9
CDR3 DNA: TGTGCCAGCAGCTTAAGCCTTCAAGAGACCCAGCACTTC
CDR3 protein: CASSLSLQETQHF

D gene: TRBD1
J gene: TRBJ2-1
clone size: few
V gene: TRBV6-6
CDR3 DNA: TGTGCCAGCAGTTCACAGGGGGGTAGTGAGCAGTTCTTC
CDR3 protein: CASSSQGGSEQFF

D gene: .
J gene: TRBJ2-3
clone size: .
V gene: TRBV4-3
CDR3 DNA: TGCGCCAGCAGCCAAGATTTCAGCCGGGATACGCAGTATTTT
CDR3 protein: CASSQDFSRDTQYF

D gene: TRBD2
J gene: TRBJ2-3
clone size: .
V gene: TRBV5-4
CDR3 DNA: TGTGCCAGCAGCCCGGGGGGGACTAGCACAGATACGCAGTATTTT
CDR3 protein: CASSPGGTSTDTQYF

D gene: .
J gene: TRBJ2-7
clone size: .
V gene: TRBV7-2
CDR3 DNA: TGTGCCAGCAGCTTAGTCTTGCACGAGCAGTACTTC
CDR3 protein: CASSLVLHEQYF

D gene: TRBD1
J gene: TRBJ1-2
clone size: .
V gene: TRBV5-1
CDR3 DNA: TGCGCCAGCAGCTTGGGACAGGGGGCGAACGGCTACACCTTC
CDR3 protein: CASSLGQGANGYTF

D gene: .
J gene: TRBJ1-4
clone size: .
V gene: TRBV9
CDR3 DNA: TGTGCCAGCAGCGTAGGGACTCTGGTCGAAAAACTGTTTTTT
CDR3 protein: CASSVGTLVEKLFF

D gene: TRBD2
J gene: TRBJ2-1
clone size: .
V gene: TRBV9
CDR3 DNA: TGTGCCAGCAGCGTAGGGCCAGCGGGGGGGGACAATGAGCAGTTCTTC
CDR3 protein: CASSVGPAGGDNEQFF

D gene: .
J gene: TRBJ2-2
clone size: .
V gene: TRBV11-2
CDR3 DNA: TGTGCCAGCAGCCCTCCAGGGGGGCGGGGGACCGGGGAGCTGTTTTTT
CDR3 protein: CASSPPGGRGTGELFF

D gene: .
J gene: TRBJ2-6
clone size: .
V gene: TRBV6-6
CDR3 DNA: TGTGCCAGCAGTTATAAGGGCCGGGGGGCCAACGTCCTGACTTTC
CDR3 protein: CASSYKGRGANVLTF

D gene: .
J gene: TRBJ2-3
clone size: .
V gene: TRBV7-2
CDR3 DNA: TGTGCCAGCAGCCCCCAAGGTGGTGGCACAGATACGCAGTATTTT
CDR3 protein: CASSPQGGGTDTQYF

D gene: .
J gene: TRBJ2-1
clone size: .
V gene: TRBV7-2
CDR3 DNA: TGTGCCAGCAGCTCCCGTAATGAGCAGTTCTTC
CDR3 protein: CASSSRNEQFF

D gene: TRBD2
J gene: TRBJ2-3
clone size: .
V gene: TRBV19
CDR3 DNA: TGTGCCAGTAGTACCCTAGCGGGGGGGTTCACAGATACGCAGTATTTT
CDR3 protein: CASSTLAGGFTDTQYF

D gene: TRBD1
J gene: TRBJ2-1
clone size: few
V gene: TRBV19
CDR3 DNA: TGTGCCAGTAGTACCGGGACAGGGAGCCGACTATACAATGAGCAGTTCTTC
CDR3 protein: CASSTGTGSRLYNEQFF

D gene: .
J gene: TRBJ1-5
clone size: once
V gene: TRBV7-2
CDR3 DNA: TGTGCCAGCAGCTTAGGGGGGGAGACCCAGCCCCAGCATTTT
CDR3 protein: CASSLGGETQPQHF

D gene: .
J gene: TRBJ2-7
clone size: .
V gene: TRBV18
CDR3 DNA: TGTGCCAGCTCACCTTACTTAAGTTCTCACAGGGAGATCTACGAGCAGTACTTC
CDR3 protein: CASSPYLSSHREIYEQYF

D gene: .
J gene: TRBJ1-2
clone size: few
V gene: TRBV19
CDR3 DNA: TGTGCCAGTAGTATAGGGGGGACCTCTGGCTACACCTTC
CDR3 protein: CASSIGGTSGYTF

D gene: TRBD1
J gene: TRBJ2-7
clone size: .
V gene: TRBV7-9
CDR3 DNA: TGTGCCAGCAGCCCCCGACAGGGGGAAAGGTACGAGCAGTACTTC
CDR3 protein: CASSPRQGERYEQYF

D gene: .
J gene: TRBJ2-5
clone size: few
V gene: TRBV28
CDR3 DNA: TGTGCCAGCAGTTCCCCGGCCCGGGAGACCCAGTACTTC
CDR3 protein: CASSSPARETQYF

D gene: TRBD1
J gene: TRBJ2-4
clone size: .
V gene: TRBV5-1
CDR3 DNA: TGCGCCAGCAGCTTGGCCGGACAGGGTCTGAACATTCAGTACTTC
CDR3 protein: CASSLAGQGLNIQYF

D gene: .
J gene: TRBJ2-2
clone size: few
V gene: TRBV7-9
CDR3 DNA: TGTGCCAGCAGCTTCTCTAAAAAAGAGGTCACCGGGGAGCTGTTTTTT
CDR3 protein: CASSFSKKEVTGELFF

D gene: .
J gene: TRBJ1-4
clone size: .
V gene: TRBV5-1
CDR3 DNA: TGCGCCAGCAGCTTGGGACAGCGAGTTACTAATGAAAAACTGTTTTTT
CDR3 protein: CASSLGQRVTNEKLFF

D gene: TRBD2
J gene: TRBJ2-5
clone size: .
V gene: TRBV5-4
CDR3 DNA: TGTGCCAGCAGCTTGAGACGGGGGGGCTTAGAGACCCAGTACTTC
CDR3 protein: CASSLRRGGLETQYF

D gene: .
J gene: TRBJ2-5
clone size: .
V gene: TRBV5-1
CDR3 DNA: TGCGCCAGCGGGGCGGACAGCACCCAAGAGACCCAGTACTTC
CDR3 protein: CASGADSTQETQYF

D gene: .
J gene: TRBJ2-5
clone size: .
V gene: TRBV5-1
CDR3 DNA: TGCGCCAGCAGCTTGGCGGGAGCCGAGGGGGAGACCCAGTACTTC
CDR3 protein: CASSLAGAEGETQYF

D gene: .
J gene: TRBJ2-7
clone size: .
V gene: TRBV7-2
CDR3 DNA: TGTGCCAGCAGCTCCGCTACAGGGATCGAGCAGTACTTC
CDR3 protein: CASSSATGIEQYF

D gene: TRBD1
J gene: TRBJ1-1
clone size: .
V gene: TRBV6-5
CDR3 DNA: TGTGCCTCGACTACAACAGGGGGGACTGAAGCTTTCTTT
CDR3 protein: CASTTTGGTEAFF

D gene: .
J gene: TRBJ1-2
clone size: .
V gene: TRBV28
CDR3 DNA: TGTGCCAGCAGTTTATTAGCCTCCCCAGGGGATGCGAGAAGCTATGGCTACACCTTC
CDR3 protein: CASSLLASPGDARSYGYTF

D gene: .
J gene: TRBJ2-3
clone size: .
V gene: TRBV6-1
CDR3 DNA: TGTGCCAGCAGTAGGACGGCTAGCACAGATACGCAGTATTTT
CDR3 protein: CASSRTASTDTQYF

D gene: TRBD2
J gene: TRBJ2-7
clone size: .
V gene: TRBV7-2
CDR3 DNA: TGTGCCAGCAGCTTAAGCGGGAGGGCCTCCTACGAGCAGTACTTC
CDR3 protein: CASSLSGRASYEQYF

D gene: .
J gene: TRBJ2-3
clone size: .
V gene: TRBV6-6
CDR3 DNA: TGTGCCAGCAGTTTCCGACTTACAGATACGCAGTATTTT
CDR3 protein: CASSFRLTDTQYF

D gene: .
J gene: TRBJ2-5
clone size: once
V gene: TRBV9
CDR3 DNA: TGTGCCAGCAGCGTAAATGGGGACCGAGTAGAGACCCAGTACTTC
CDR3 protein: CASSVNGDRVETQYF

D gene: .
J gene: TRBJ2-5
clone size: .
V gene: TRBV7-3
CDR3 DNA: TGTGCCGGACCGGATAGGAGGCAAGAGACCCAGTACTTC
CDR3 protein: CAGPDRRQETQYF

D gene: TRBD1
J gene: TRBJ1-5
clone size: .
V gene: TRBV30
CDR3 DNA: TGTGCCTGGGGCGACAGGGGAAATTTGCAGCCCCAGCATTTT
CDR3 protein: CAWGDRGNLQPQHF

D gene: .
J gene: TRBJ2-7
clone size: .
V gene: TRBV6-5
CDR3 DNA: TGTGCCAGCAGTAACAGCCCCCACGAGCAGTACTTC
CDR3 protein: CASSNSPHEQYF

D gene: TRBD1
J gene: TRBJ1-1
clone size: .
V gene: TRBV5-1
CDR3 DNA: TGCGCCAGCAGCTTGTCAGGACAGGGAATGAACACTGAAGCTTTCTTT
CDR3 protein: CASSLSGQGMNTEAFF

D gene: .
J gene: TRBJ2-7
clone size: .
V gene: TRBV27
CDR3 DNA: TGTGCCAGCAGTTTATCTCCAGCAACCTCCTACGAGCAGTACTTC
CDR3 protein: CASSLSPATSYEQYF

D gene: .
J gene: TRBJ1-4
clone size: .
V gene: TRBV28
CDR3 DNA: TGTGCCAGCAGTGGGAGATCAACTAATGAAAAACTGTTTTTT
CDR3 protein: CASSGRSTNEKLFF

D gene: .
J gene: TRBJ1-5
clone size: .
V gene: TRBV19
CDR3 DNA: TGTGCCAGTAGTCGGTCAGCTCCTGCTAATCAGCCCCAGCATTTT
CDR3 protein: CASSRSAPANQPQHF

D gene: .
J gene: TRBJ2-3
clone size: .
V gene: TRBV7-9
CDR3 DNA: TGTGCCAGCAGCCTAGGACAGTCGGATACGCAGTATTTT
CDR3 protein: CASSLGQSDTQYF

D gene: .
J gene: TRBJ2-3
clone size: .
V gene: TRBV14
CDR3 DNA: TGTGCCAGCAGCCCCCGGACAGTTTCAGATACGCAGTATTTT
CDR3 protein: CASSPRTVSDTQYF

D gene: .
J gene: TRBJ1-5
clone size: .
V gene: TRBV5-4
CDR3 DNA: TGTGCCAGCAGCTTGCAAGGTACTAATCAGCCCCAGCATTTT
CDR3 protein: CASSLQGTNQPQHF

D gene: TRBD2
J gene: TRBJ2-1
clone size: .
V gene: TRBV11-2
CDR3 DNA: TGTGCCAGCAGCTTACTAGCGGGGGGTTCGGGCAATGAGCAGTTCTTC
CDR3 protein: CASSLLAGGSGNEQFF

D gene: .
J gene: TRBJ1-3
clone size: medium-sized
V gene: TRBV6-5
CDR3 DNA: TGTGCCAGCAGGGTTCAGGGGCGATCCGGAAACACCATATATTTT
CDR3 protein: CASRVQGRSGNTIYF

D gene: TRBD1
J gene: TRBJ1-4
clone size: .
V gene: TRBV5-6
CDR3 DNA: TGTGCCAGCAGCTTTCGAAGGGGGACAGGGGAAACTTTGGATGAAAAACTGTTTTTT
CDR3 protein: CASSFRRGTGETLDEKLFF

D gene: TRBD1
J gene: TRBJ1-2
clone size: .
V gene: TRBV28
CDR3 DNA: TGTGCCAGCGCCCGGGGGACAGGGGACTATGGCTACACCTTC
CDR3 protein: CASARGTGDYGYTF

D gene: .
J gene: TRBJ2-7
clone size: .
V gene: TRBV7-2
CDR3 DNA: TGTGCCAGCAGCTTAAAAACAGACTCATCCTACGAGCAGTACTTC
CDR3 protein: CASSLKTDSSYEQYF

D gene: TRBD2
J gene: TRBJ2-7
clone size: .
V gene: TRBV18
CDR3 DNA: TGTGCCAGCTCACCCGGGACTAGCGGGACCTACGAGCAGTACTTC
CDR3 protein: CASSPGTSGTYEQYF

D gene: TRBD2
J gene: TRBJ2-5
clone size: .
V gene: TRBV14
CDR3 DNA: TGTGCCAGCAGCCCGCGTCTCGGGGGGATCGGCCAAGAGACCCAGTACTTC
CDR3 protein: CASSPRLGGIGQETQYF